This TCR beta chain was obtained from a study of metastatic and nonmetastatic thyroid tumors. Study in general: A comparison of repertoires was made across blood and tumor or nodule tissue from malignant and benign thyroid patients. Study-wide results and caveats: When malignant thyroid tumors were compared with benign nodules, TCR beta diversity was reportedly significantly higher in the malignant tumors. This held in both blood and tumor samples.

With MiXCR, TCRdb reprocessed the PCR reads. This repertoire shows 42,000 or so clones, approximately 17% found once; its top ten account for roughly an eighth. The sample holds many counts of this clone. Its antigen is still unknown. Thyroid surgery took place with no prior treatment in any patient. CDR1 MNHNS and CDR2 SASEGT come from the germline V gene. The junction had 12 bases not matched to a gene; V was cut back by 0 bases and J by 8 bases. The CDR3 consists of 16 residues. The genes are TRBV6-1 and TRBJ1-2; 7 bases agree with TRBD1. The TCR sequence derives from a female donor with papillary thyroid cancer or a benign thyroid nodule (not recorded which). Some clones in this sample may be carry-over from other donors' samples. Sequencing used tumor tissue. CDR3 DNA: TGTGCCAGCAGTGAAGCGCTTCTTGGGACAGCGGGAGGCTACACCTTC. This gives the protein CASSEALLGTAGGYTF.